This T cell receptor (beta chain) was documented in a study of shared T cell receptors in the human thymus. The table came from immunoSEQ multiplex PCR; TCRdb's copy has only in-frame clones and leaves some out. The table shows about 380,000 clones, with approximately 95% occurring only once. Per the germline V gene, CDR1 is SGHRS and CDR2 is YFSETQ. There are 18 residues in the CDR3. Germline trimming cut 4 bases from V and 5 bases from J; bases unmatched to any gene: 12. The TCR comes from a human donor. The chain carries TRBV5-1 and TRBJ2-7, with 16 nucleotides matching TRBD2. Sample: thymocytes. CDR3 protein: CASSLDSGTSGRAHEQYF. The CDR3 bases are TGCGCCAGCAGCCTGGACTCCGGGACTAGCGGGAGGGCCCACGAGCAGTACTTC.